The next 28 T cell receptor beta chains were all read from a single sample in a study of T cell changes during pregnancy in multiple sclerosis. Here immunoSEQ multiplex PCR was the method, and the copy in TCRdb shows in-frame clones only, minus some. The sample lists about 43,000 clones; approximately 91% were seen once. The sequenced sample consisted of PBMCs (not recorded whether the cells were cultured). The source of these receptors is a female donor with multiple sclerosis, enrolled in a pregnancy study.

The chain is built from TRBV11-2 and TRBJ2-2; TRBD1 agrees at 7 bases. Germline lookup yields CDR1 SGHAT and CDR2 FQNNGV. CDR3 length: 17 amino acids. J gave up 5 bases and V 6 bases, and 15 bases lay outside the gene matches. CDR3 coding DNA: TGTGCCAGCAGTATCCGGGACAGATTAATTGGGACCGGGGAGCTGTTTTTT. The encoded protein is CASSIRDRLIGTGELFF.

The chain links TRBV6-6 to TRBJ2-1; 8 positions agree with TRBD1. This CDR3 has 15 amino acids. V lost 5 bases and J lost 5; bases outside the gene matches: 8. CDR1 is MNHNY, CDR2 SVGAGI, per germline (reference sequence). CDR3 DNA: TGTGCCAGCAGTCACCGACAGGGGATCCACAATGAGCAGTTCTTC. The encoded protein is CASSHRQGIHNEQFF.

CDR3 loop: CASSYPHGTSYEQYF. In DNA form, the CDR3 reads TGTGCCAGCAGTTACCCCCACGGGACTAGTTACGAGCAGTACTTC. The rearrangement joins TRBV6-5 to TRBJ2-7; TRBD2 matches 8 bases. The V segment lost 2 bases and the J segment 4 bases; nucleotides outside the gene matches: 7. CDR3 length equals 15 residues. Germline CDR1 is MNHEY and CDR2 is SVGAGI.

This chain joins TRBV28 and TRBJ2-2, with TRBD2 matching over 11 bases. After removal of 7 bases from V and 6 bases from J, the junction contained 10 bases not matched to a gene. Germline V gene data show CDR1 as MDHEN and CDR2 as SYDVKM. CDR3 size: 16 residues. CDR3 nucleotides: TGTGCCAGCACCCTGAGACTAGCGGGAAGCCCCGGGGAGCTGTTTTTT. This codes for CASTLRLAGSPGELFF.

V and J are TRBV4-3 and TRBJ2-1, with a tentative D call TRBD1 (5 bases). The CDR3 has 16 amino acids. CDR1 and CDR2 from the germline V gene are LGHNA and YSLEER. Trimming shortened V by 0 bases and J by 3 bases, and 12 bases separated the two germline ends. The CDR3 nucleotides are TGCGCCAGCAGCCAAGATCCAGCGACAGTCTACAATGAGCAGTTCTTC. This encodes CASSQDPATVYNEQFF.

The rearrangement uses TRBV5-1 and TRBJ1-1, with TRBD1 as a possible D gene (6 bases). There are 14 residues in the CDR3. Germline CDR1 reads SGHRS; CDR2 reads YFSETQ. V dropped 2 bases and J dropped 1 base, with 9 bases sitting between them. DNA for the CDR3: TGCGCCAGCAGCTTTATGACAGGGAACACTGAAGCTTTCTTT. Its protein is CASSFMTGNTEAFF.

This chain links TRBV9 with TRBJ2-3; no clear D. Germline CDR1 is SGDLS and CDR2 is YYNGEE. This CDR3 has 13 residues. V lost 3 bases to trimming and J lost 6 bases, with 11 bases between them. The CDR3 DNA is TGTGCCAGCAGCGAAGGTCCTGCGGATACGCAGTATTTT. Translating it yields CASSEGPADTQYF.

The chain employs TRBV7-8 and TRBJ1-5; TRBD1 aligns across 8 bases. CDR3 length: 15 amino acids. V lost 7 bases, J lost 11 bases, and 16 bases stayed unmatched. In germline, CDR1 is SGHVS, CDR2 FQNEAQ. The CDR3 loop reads CASNIGTGGRVSQHF. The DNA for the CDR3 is TGTGCCAGCAATATAGGAACAGGGGGAAGAGTATCCCAGCATTTT.

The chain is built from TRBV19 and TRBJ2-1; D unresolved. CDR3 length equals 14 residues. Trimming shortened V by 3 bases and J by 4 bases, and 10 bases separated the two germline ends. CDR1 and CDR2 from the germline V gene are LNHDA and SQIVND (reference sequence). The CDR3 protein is CASSMGLLYNEQFF. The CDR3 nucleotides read TGTGCCAGTAGTATGGGTCTCTTATACAATGAGCAGTTCTTC.

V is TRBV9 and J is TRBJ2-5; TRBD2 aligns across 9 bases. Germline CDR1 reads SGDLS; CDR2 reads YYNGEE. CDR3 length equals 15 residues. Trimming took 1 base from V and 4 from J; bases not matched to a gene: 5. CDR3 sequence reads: CASSVSSGTRETQYF. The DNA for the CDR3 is TGTGCCAGCAGCGTATCTAGCGGGACCAGAGAGACCCAGTACTTC.

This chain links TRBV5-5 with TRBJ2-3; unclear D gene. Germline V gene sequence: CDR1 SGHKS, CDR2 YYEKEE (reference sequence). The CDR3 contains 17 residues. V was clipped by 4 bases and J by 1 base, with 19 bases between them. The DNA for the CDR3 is TGTGCCAGCAGCGGTGGCTCATCCGATACCGGCACAGATACGCAGTATTTT. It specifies CASSGGSSDTGTDTQYF.

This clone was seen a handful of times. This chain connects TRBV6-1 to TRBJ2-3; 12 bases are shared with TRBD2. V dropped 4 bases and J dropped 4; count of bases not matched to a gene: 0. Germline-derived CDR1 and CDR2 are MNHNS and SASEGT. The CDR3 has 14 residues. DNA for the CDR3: TGTGCCAGCAGTGGACTAGCGGGAGCAGATACGCAGTATTTT. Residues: CASSGLAGADTQYF.

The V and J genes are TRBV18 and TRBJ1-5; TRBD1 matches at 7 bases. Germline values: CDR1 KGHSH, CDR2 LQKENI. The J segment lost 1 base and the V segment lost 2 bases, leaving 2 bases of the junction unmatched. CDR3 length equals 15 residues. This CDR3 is CASSPSTGSNQPQHF. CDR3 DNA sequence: TGTGCCAGCTCACCATCGACAGGGAGCAATCAGCCCCAGCATTTT.

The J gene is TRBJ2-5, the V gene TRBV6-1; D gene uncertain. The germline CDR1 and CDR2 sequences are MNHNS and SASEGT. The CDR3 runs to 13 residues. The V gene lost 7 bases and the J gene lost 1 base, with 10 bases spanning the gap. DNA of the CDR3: TGTGCCAGCACCCCCCGGAGCCAAGAGACCCAGTACTTC. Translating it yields CASTPRSQETQYF.

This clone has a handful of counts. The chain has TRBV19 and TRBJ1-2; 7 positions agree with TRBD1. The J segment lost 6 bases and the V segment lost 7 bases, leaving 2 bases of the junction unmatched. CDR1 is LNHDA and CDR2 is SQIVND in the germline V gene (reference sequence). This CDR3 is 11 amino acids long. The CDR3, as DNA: TGTGCCAGTAATGACAGGGATGGCTACACCTTC. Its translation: CASNDRDGYTF.

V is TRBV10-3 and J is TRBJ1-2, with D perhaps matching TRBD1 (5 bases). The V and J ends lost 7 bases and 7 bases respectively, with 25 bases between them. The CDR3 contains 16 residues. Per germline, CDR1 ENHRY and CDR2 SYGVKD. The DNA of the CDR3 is TGTGCCATCACCGAGGGACGCCAGATGGCGGGTAGTGGCTACACCTTC. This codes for CAITEGRQMAGSGYTF.

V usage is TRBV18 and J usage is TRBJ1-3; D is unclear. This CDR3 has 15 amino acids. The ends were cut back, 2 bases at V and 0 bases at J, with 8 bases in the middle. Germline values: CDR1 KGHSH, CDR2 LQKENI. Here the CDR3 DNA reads TGTGCCAGCTCACCAGGCTTGGACTCTGGAAACACCATATATTTT. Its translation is CASSPGLDSGNTIYF.

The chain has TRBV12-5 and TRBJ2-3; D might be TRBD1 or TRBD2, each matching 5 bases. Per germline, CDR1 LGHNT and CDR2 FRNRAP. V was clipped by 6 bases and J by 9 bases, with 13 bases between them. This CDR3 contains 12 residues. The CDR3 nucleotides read TGTGCTAGTGGCTCCGGGACCGTCACGCAGTATTTT. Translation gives CASGSGTVTQYF.

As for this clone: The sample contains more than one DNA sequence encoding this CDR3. The CDR3 DNA is TGTGCCAGCAGCCCTGGCCCAAACTACGAGCAGTACTTC. It encodes CASSPGPNYEQYF. This chain uses TRBV7-6 with TRBJ2-7; no clear D. The V gene lost 5 bases and the J gene lost 3 bases, with 11 bases spanning the gap. This CDR3 contains 13 residues. Germline V gene lookup returns CDR1 SGHVS and CDR2 FNYEAQ.

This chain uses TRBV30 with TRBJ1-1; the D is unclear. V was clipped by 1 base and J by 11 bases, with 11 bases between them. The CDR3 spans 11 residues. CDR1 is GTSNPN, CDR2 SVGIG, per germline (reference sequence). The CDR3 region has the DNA TGTGCCTGGAGTGCTGGGGTTGAGGCTTTCTTT. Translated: CAWSAGVEAFF. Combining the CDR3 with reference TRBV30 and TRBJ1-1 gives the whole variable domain SQTIHQWPATLVQPVGSPLSLECTVEGTSNPNLYWYRQAAGRGLQLLFYSVGIGQISSEVPQNLSASRPQDRQFILSSKKLLLSDSGFYLCAWSAGVEAFFGQGTRLTVV.

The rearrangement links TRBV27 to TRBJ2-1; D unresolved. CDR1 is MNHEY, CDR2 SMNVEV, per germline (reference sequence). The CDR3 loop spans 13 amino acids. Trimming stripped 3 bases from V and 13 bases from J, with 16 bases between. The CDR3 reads CASSFSVRASQFF. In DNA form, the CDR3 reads TGTGCCAGCAGTTTCAGCGTTAGGGCTTCCCAGTTCTTC.

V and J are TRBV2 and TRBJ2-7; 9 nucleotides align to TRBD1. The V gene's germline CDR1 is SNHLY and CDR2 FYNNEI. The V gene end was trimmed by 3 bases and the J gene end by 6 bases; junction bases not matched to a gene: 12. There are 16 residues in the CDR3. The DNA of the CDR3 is TGTGCCAGCAGTGAGGGGACAGGGATCCTTTTCTGCGAGCAGTACTTC. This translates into CASSEGTGILFCEQYF.

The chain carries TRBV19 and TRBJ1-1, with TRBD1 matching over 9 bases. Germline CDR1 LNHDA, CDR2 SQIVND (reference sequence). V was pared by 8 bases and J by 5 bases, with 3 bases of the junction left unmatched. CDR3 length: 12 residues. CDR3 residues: CASGTGLTEAFF. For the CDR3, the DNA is TGTGCCAGTGGGACAGGGCTGACTGAAGCTTTCTTT.

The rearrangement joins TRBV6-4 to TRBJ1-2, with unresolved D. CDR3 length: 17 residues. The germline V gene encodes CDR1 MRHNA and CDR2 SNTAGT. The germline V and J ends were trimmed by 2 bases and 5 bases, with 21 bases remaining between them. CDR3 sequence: CASSDGRSALGLYGYTF. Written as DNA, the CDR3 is TGTGCCAGCAGTGACGGGCGGTCAGCCCTAGGGCTTTATGGCTACACCTTC.

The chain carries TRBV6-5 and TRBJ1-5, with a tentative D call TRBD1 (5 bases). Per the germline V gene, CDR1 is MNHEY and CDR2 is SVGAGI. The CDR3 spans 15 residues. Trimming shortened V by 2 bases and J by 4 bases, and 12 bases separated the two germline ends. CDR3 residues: CASSYGAETNQPQHF. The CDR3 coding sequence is TGTGCCAGCAGTTACGGGGCCGAGACAAATCAGCCCCAGCATTTT.

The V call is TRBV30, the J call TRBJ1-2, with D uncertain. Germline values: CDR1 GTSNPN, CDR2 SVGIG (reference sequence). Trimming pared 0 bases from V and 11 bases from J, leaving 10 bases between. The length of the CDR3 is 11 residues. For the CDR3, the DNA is TGTGCCTGGAGTGTTCCCCTGGGGTACACCTTC. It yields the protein CAWSVPLGYTF.

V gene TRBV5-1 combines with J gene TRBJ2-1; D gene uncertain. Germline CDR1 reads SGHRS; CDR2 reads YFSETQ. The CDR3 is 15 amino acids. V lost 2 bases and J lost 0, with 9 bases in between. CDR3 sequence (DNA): TGCGCCAGCAGCTTCGCACAACGCTCCTACAATGAGCAGTTCTTC. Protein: CASSFAQRSYNEQFF.

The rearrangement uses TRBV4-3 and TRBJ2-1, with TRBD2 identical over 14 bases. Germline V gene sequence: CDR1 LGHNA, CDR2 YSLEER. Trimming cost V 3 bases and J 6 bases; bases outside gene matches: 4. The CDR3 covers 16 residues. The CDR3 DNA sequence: TGCGCCAGCAGCCAGGGACTAGCGGGAGCCTCCAATGAGCAGTTCTTC. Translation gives CASSQGLAGASNEQFF.